Shown below are 30 T cell receptor beta chains from a single sample sequenced in a study of tumor-infiltrating lymphocytes in oesophageal squamous cell carcinoma. One entry per CDR3 protein, called by TCRdb with MiXCR from the PCR reads. The repertoire has about 11,000 distinct CDR3 sequences, around 56% of them found once; the top ten carry roughly 30%. Material: esophageal tumor tissue. The source is a male donor with esophageal squamous cell carcinoma.

This clonotype was detected a few times. Given a much more abundant clone one base away, this may be a read error. CDR3 in DNA: TGCGCCAGCAGCTTGGAGTCAGGGAGGGACAATGAGCAGTACTTC. Residues: CASSLESGRDNEQYF. The chain links TRBV5-1 to TRBJ2-5; TRBD2 might be the D (7 bases). V was cut by 0 bases and J by 11 bases, with 20 bases left in between. The CDR3 is made up of 15 amino acids. CDR1 SGHRS and CDR2 YFSETQ come from the germline V gene.

Many counts were recorded for this clonotype. The chain joins TRBV18 to TRBJ1-2; 9 nucleotides match TRBD1. V lost 4 bases and J lost 0; bases outside the gene matches: 3. Germline V lookup: CDR1 KGHSH, CDR2 LQKENI. This CDR3 is built from 15 residues. CDR3 in amino acids: CASSRGQGSNYGYTF. Written as DNA, the CDR3 is TGTGCCAGCTCACGAGGACAGGGGTCTAACTATGGCTACACCTTC.

To note about this clonotype: No conserved phenylalanine or tryptophan is present at the end of the CDR3, so a read error is the likely explanation. The DNA is left out, because the CDR3 cannot be placed on it with certainty; the CDR3 is given as TCRdb lists it. The chain combines TRBV11-2 with TRBJ1-1; whether TRBD1, the table's D call, matches the DNA was not checked. The CDR3 length is 18 residues, termini included. CDR1 is SGHAT and CDR2 is FQNNGV in the germline V gene. Here the CDR3 reads CASSKDGDLEPTSSTSAP.

The chain combines TRBV10-1 with TRBJ2-2; 7 bases agree with TRBD1. This CDR3 contains 15 residues. The germline V gene encodes CDR1 WNHNN and CDR2 SYGVQD (reference sequence). Germline trimming cut 5 bases from V and 0 bases from J; bases unmatched to any gene: 3. The CDR3 loop is CASSRDSANTGELFF. CDR3 coding DNA: TGCGCCAGCAGTAGGGACAGCGCGAACACCGGGGAGCTGTTTTTT.

The genes are TRBV7-6 and TRBJ2-1; 12 positions match TRBD1. CDR1 SGHVS and CDR2 FNYEAQ come from the germline V gene. The trim removed 5 bases at V and 5 bases at J, leaving 4 bases unmatched. The CDR3 length is 15 residues. Here the CDR3 reads CASSGDRGLDNEQFF. As DNA, the CDR3 is TGTGCCAGCAGCGGGGACAGGGGGCTTGACAATGAGCAGTTCTTC.

The rearrangement uses TRBV27 and TRBJ2-5, with D possibly matching TRBD1 (5 bases). Germline lookup yields CDR1 MNHEY and CDR2 SMNVEV (reference sequence). The CDR3 has 16 residues. V was clipped by 3 bases and J by 5 bases, with 19 bases between them. The chain's CDR3 is CASSFLGTGPGETQYF. CDR3 in DNA: TGTGCCAGCAGTTTTCTCGGAACAGGACCAGGGGAGACCCAGTACTTC.

The chain couples TRBV7-3 to TRBJ2-5, with TRBD2 matching 7 bases. Germline CDR1 is SGHTA and CDR2 is FQGTGA. V gave up 0 bases and J gave up 0 bases; unmatched junction bases: 1. The CDR3 is made up of 15 amino acids. DNA for the CDR3: TGTGCCAGCAGCTTAACAGCGGGATACCAAGAGACCCAGTACTTC. Residues: CASSLTAGYQETQYF.

The rearrangement links TRBV7-9 to TRBJ2-7; D gene uncertain. Trimming pared 5 bases from V and 7 bases from J, leaving 21 bases between. Germline values: CDR1 SEHNR, CDR2 FQNEAQ (reference sequence). The CDR3 contains 15 residues. The CDR3 is CASSRVGPQVHEQYF. The CDR3 nucleotides read TGTGCCAGCAGCCGGGTTGGGCCCCAGGTCCATGAGCAGTACTTC.

A single count supports this clonotype. This sequence joins TRBV6-1 and TRBJ2-1; D gene uncertain. The closer fit of TRBJ2-7 to the DNA end suggests the J call may be wrong. Per the germline V gene, CDR1 is MNHNS and CDR2 is SASEGT. The CDR3 totals 14 residues. The CDR3 loop is CASSEALHLYEQYF. DNA for the CDR3: TGTGCCAGCAGTGAAGCGCTTCATCTCTACGAGCAGTACTTC.

Of note for this clonotype: The CDR3 ends on some other residue instead of the conserved phenylalanine or tryptophan, so this is likely a read error. It is unclear where the CDR3 begins or ends on the DNA, so no DNA is shown, and the CDR3 is as TCRdb lists it. The V call is TRBV7-6, the J call TRBJ2-3. Germline CDR1 is SGHVS and CDR2 is FNYEAQ. The CDR3 totals 15 residues, both ends included. CDR3 sequence reads: CASSPLEVMATPSVR.

The V and J genes are TRBV5-6 and TRBJ2-5; D gene uncertain. The CDR3 contains 14 residues. Trimming took off 0 bases at V and 0 bases at J, with 6 bases between the two ends. Germline assignment: CDR1 SGHDT and CDR2 YYEEEE. CDR3 protein: CASSLGPDQETQYF. In DNA, the CDR3 is TGTGCCAGCAGCTTGGGACCCGACCAAGAGACCCAGTACTTC.

V and J are TRBV7-8 and TRBJ2-3; TRBD1 matches at 9 bases. The DNA end lines up better with TRBJ2-7; the J call may be wrong. The CDR3 extends over 15 amino acids. Germline assignment: CDR1 SGHVS and CDR2 FQNEAQ. The CDR3 reads CASSEGQGPSYEQYF. The CDR3 coding sequence is TGTGCCAGCAGCGAAGGACAGGGGCCCTCCTACGAGCAGTACTTC.

DNA of the CDR3: TGTGCCAGCAGCCAAGCGGGAGGGCCGGGGTATGAGCAGTTCTTC. Translated: CASSQAGGPGYEQFF. The J gene is TRBJ1-1, the V gene TRBV7-3; 10 bases are a match to TRBD2. The J call is uncertain, as TRBJ2-1 better fits the DNA end. In germline, CDR1 is SGHTA, CDR2 FQGTGA. The CDR3 loop spans 15 amino acids.

In its sample, this clonotype was seen a few times. V usage is TRBV12-3 or TRBV12-4 and J usage is TRBJ2-7; D is undetermined. V shed 5 bases and J shed 2 bases, with 13 bases lying between them. The length of the CDR3 is 14 residues. The CDR3 region has the DNA TGTGCCAGCAGTGAAAAGACCCTAACCTACGAGCAGTACTTC. As protein: CASSEKTLTYEQYF.

The chain links TRBV7-2 to TRBJ2-5, with D tentatively TRBD1 or TRBD2 (5 bases each). The DNA matches TRBJ2-7 better at its end, which makes the J call doubtful. From germline, CDR1 is SGHTA and CDR2 FQGNSA. The CDR3 runs 14 residues. The CDR3 nucleotides are TGTGCCAGCAGCTTCCGGGACGGTACCTACGAGCAGTACTTC. Its protein product is CASSFRDGTYEQYF.

Notes on this clonotype: Because the CDR3 is missing its conserved closing phenylalanine or tryptophan, this is likely a read error. The limits of the CDR3 on the DNA are not certain, so only TCRdb's listed CDR3 is given. The gene calls are TRBV12-3 or TRBV12-4 and TRBJ2-6; the DNA was not used to check the table's D call, TRBD1. The CDR3 length is 20 residues, termini included. The CDR3 sequence: CASSFPGAMDAGANVLTFGA.

The rearrangement joins TRBV20-1 to TRBJ2-6; 14 bases align to TRBD2. The end of the DNA is better explained by TRBJ2-1, so the J call may be wrong. This CDR3 contains 18 residues. Germline CDR1 and CDR2: DFQATT and SNEGSKA (reference sequence). The CDR3 coding sequence is TGCAGTGCTAGAGGGACTAGCGGGAGGTACGCTTACCAAGAGACCCAGTTCTTC. Protein sequence: CSARGTSGRYAYQETQFF.

This clonotype was found many times. DNA of the CDR3: TGTGCCAGCAGCTTAGGAGGTATGGGGCAGTTCTTC. Protein: CASSLGGMGQFF. The chain has TRBV7-2 and TRBJ2-1; D is ambiguous. V was shortened by 1 base and J by 12 bases, with 10 bases between the two germline ends. The CDR3 is 12 amino acids. In germline, CDR1 is SGHTA, CDR2 FQGNSA.

This clonotype was found a few times. The chain recombines TRBV7-8 with TRBJ2-1; possible D gene TRBD2, 5 bases. The germline gives CDR1 SGHVS, CDR2 FQNEAQ. The CDR3 extends over 16 amino acids. V was clipped by 1 base and J by 1 base, with 11 bases between them. CDR3 DNA: TGTGCCAGCAGCTTAGTGCCTAGCCCTTCCTACAATGAGCAGTTCTTC. It encodes CASSLVPSPSYNEQFF.

This clonotype was detected only once. The J gene is TRBJ2-3, the V gene TRBV7-6, with D possibly being TRBD1 or TRBD2 (5 bases each). Near its end, the DNA agrees better with TRBJ2-1, so the J call may be wrong. CDR1 and CDR2 from the germline V gene are SGHVS and FNYEAQ. The CDR3 has 13 residues. CDR3 sequence: CASSGTINNEQFF. Written as DNA, the CDR3 is TGTGCCAGCAGCGGGACCATCAACAATGAGCAGTTCTTC.

The sample holds a few counts of this clonotype. This chain uses TRBV7-6 with TRBJ2-5; D gene unclear. Looked up from germline, CDR1 is SGHVS and CDR2 is FNYEAQ. CDR3 length: 11 residues. V lost 5 bases, J lost 4 bases, and 5 bases lay in between. The CDR3 DNA reads TGTGCCAGCAGCGAAGGAGAGACCCAGTACTTC. Translation gives CASSEGETQYF.

The gene calls are TRBV7-6 and TRBJ2-4; 11 bases are shared with TRBD1. The J call may be wrong; the DNA end is better matched by TRBJ2-7. The CDR3 sequence is 15 residues long. Germline V gene lookup returns CDR1 SGHVS and CDR2 FNYEAQ. The CDR3 region has the DNA TGTGCCAGCAGCTTTTCGGGACAGGGGGCCTACGAGCAGTACTTC. It is translated as CASSFSGQGAYEQYF.

This clonotype was detected a few times. The chain couples TRBV7-2 to TRBJ2-5; D is unclear. Looked up from germline, CDR1 is SGHTA and CDR2 is FQGNSA. Trimming took 2 bases from V and 1 from J, leaving 8 bases between them. CDR3 length: 14 residues. The CDR3 sequence is CASSLRLSQETQYF. In DNA form, the CDR3 reads TGTGCCAGCAGCTTAAGACTCAGCCAAGAGACCCAGTACTTC.

Regarding this clonotype: The conserved final phenylalanine or tryptophan is absent from the CDR3, which likely points to a read error. The DNA is left out, because the CDR3 cannot be placed on it with certainty; the CDR3 is given as TCRdb lists it. V usage is TRBV11-2 and J usage is TRBJ2-3; the D call TRBD2 from the table was never checked on the DNA. 18 amino acids form the CDR3, both terminal residues included. Per germline, CDR1 SGHAT and CDR2 FQNNGV. CDR3 sequence reads: CASSLVAGVSYNEQFFGP.

This clonotype has a count of ten or more. The rearrangement uses TRBV5-6 and TRBJ1-1; D gene uncertain. With 0 bases removed from V and 0 bases from J, the gap between germline ends came to 9 bases. The V gene's germline CDR1 is SGHDT and CDR2 YYEEEE. The CDR3 sequence is 15 residues long. CDR3 coding DNA: TGTGCCAGCAGCTTGGTGGGTCTAATGAACACTGAAGCTTTCTTT. It codes for CASSLVGLMNTEAFF.

This clonotype was seen many times. The V and J genes are TRBV11-2 and TRBJ2-7, with D maybe TRBD2 (6 bases). From germline, CDR1 is SGHAT and CDR2 FQNNGV. CDR3 size: 14 residues. V lost 5 bases, J lost 3 bases, and 14 bases lay in between. The CDR3 bases are TGTGCCAGCAGCCGGGACTGGGCGGGCTACGAGCAGTACTTC. Protein product: CASSRDWAGYEQYF. The full variable domain, completed using reference TRBV11-2 and TRBJ2-7, is EAGVAQSPRYKIIEKRQSVAFWCNPISGHATLYWYQQILGQGPKLLIQFQNNGVVDDSQLPKDRFSAERLKGVDSTLKIQPAKLEDSAVYLCASSRDWAGYEQYFGPGTRLTVT.

Concerning this clonotype itself: The junction shows a germline mismatch at one end, possibly a read error. V usage is TRBV12-3 or TRBV12-4 and J usage is TRBJ2-7; D may be TRBD1 or TRBD2 (6 bases each). CDR3 size: 15 residues. The CDR3 sequence is CASSPRGGNTGELYF. The DNA of the CDR3 is TGTGCCAGCAGTCCAAGAGGGGGGAACACCGGGGAGCTGTACTTC.

This chain joins TRBV5-6 and TRBJ2-3; TRBD2 matches at 9 bases. Germline CDR1 reads SGHDT; CDR2 reads YYEEEE. This CDR3 is built from 16 residues. Germline trimming cut 2 bases from V and 4 bases from J; bases unmatched to any gene: 8. CDR3 in amino acids: CASSFGAGGRADTQYF. The DNA for the CDR3 is TGTGCCAGCAGCTTCGGAGCGGGGGGCAGGGCAGATACGCAGTATTTT.

The chain recombines TRBV7-9 with TRBJ2-4; D may be TRBD1 or TRBD2 (5 bases each). The DNA end lines up better with TRBJ2-1; the J call may be wrong. The CDR3 loop spans 12 amino acids. Germline CDR1 reads SEHNR; CDR2 reads FQNEAQ (reference sequence). CDR3 amino acids: CASSVGTNEQFF. The CDR3 DNA sequence: TGTGCCAGCAGCGTGGGGACCAATGAGCAGTTCTTC.

This clonotype occurred a few times. The gene calls are TRBV7-2 and TRBJ2-7, with 10 bases fitting TRBD2. This CDR3 has 13 amino acids. Looked up from germline, CDR1 is SGHTA and CDR2 is FQGNSA. V shed 6 bases and J 4 bases; nucleotides not matched to a gene: 3. The CDR3 DNA reads as TGTGCCAGCAGTTCACTAGCGGGATACGAGCAGTACTTC. Translating it yields CASSSLAGYEQYF.